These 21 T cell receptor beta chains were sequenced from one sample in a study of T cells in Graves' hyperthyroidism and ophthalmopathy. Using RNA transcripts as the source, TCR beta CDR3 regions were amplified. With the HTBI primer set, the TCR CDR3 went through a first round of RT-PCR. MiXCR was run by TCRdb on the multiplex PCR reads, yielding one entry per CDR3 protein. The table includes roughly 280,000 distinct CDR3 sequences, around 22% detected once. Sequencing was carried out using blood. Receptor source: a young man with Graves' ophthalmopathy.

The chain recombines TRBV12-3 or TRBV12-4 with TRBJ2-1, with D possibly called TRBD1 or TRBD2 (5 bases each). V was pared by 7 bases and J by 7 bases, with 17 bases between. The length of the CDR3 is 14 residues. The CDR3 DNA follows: TGTGCCAGCACCCTCGGGGACCCTCAGAATGAGCAGTTCTTC. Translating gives CASTLGDPQNEQFF.

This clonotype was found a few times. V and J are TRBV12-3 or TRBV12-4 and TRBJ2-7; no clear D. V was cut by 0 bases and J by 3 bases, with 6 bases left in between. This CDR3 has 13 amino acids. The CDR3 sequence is CASSLALDYEQYF. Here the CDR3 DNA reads TGTGCCAGCAGTTTAGCGCTCGACTACGAGCAGTACTTC.

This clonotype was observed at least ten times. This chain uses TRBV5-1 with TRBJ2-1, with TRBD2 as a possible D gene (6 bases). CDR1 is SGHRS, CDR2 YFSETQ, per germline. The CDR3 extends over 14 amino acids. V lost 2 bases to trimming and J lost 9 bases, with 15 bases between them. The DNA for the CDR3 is TGCGCCAGCAGCTTTTTGGGACTCTCGGGTGAGCAGTTCTTC. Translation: CASSFLGLSGEQFF.

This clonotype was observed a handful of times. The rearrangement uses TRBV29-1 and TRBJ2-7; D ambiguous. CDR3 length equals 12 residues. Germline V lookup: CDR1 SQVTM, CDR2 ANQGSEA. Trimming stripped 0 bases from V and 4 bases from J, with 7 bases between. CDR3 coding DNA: TGCAGCGTTGAAGATACCGGATACGAGCAGTACTTC. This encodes CSVEDTGYEQYF.

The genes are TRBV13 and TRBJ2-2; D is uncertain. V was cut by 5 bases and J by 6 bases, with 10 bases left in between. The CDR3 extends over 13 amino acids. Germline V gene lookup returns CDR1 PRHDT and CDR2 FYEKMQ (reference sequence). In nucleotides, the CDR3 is TGTGCCAGCAGCCTCACGACGTCCGGGGAGCTGTTTTTT. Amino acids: CASSLTTSGELFF. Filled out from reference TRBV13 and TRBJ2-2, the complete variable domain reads AAGVIQSPRHLIKEKRETATLKCYPIPRHDTVYWYQQGPGQDPQFLISFYEKMQSDKGSIPDRFSAQQFSDYHSELNMSSLELGDSALYFCASSLTTSGELFFGEGSRLTVL.

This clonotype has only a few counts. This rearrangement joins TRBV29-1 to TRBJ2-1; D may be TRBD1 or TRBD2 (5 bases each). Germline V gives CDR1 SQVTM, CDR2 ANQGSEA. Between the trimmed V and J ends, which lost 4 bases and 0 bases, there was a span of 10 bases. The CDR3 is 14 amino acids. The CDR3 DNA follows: TGCAGCGTTGTCGGGGCCTTCTCCTACAATGAGCAGTTCTTC. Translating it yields CSVVGAFSYNEQFF.

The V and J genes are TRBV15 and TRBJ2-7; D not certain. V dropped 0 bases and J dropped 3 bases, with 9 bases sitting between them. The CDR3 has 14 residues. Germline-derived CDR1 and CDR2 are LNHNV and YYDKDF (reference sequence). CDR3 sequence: CATSRDRTYYEQYF. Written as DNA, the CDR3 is TGTGCCACCAGCAGAGACCGAACCTACTACGAGCAGTACTTC.

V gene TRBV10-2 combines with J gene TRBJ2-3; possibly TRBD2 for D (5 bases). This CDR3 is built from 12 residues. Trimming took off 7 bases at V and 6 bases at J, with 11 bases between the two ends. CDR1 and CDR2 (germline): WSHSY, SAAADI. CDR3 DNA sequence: TGCGCCAGCATGGAGTCGGGGGATACGCAGTATTTT. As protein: CASMESGDTQYF.

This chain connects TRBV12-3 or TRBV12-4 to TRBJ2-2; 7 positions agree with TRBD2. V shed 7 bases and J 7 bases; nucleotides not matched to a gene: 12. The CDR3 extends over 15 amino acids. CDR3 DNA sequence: TGTGCCAGCACCAAGGAGGGCGGGGGTGTCGGGGAGCTGTTTTTT. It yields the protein CASTKEGGGVGELFF.

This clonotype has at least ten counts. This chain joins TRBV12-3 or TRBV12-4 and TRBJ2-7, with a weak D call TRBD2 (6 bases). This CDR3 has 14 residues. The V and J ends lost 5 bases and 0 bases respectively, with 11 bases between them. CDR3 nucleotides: TGTGCCAGCAGTAACCGGGAGAGCTCCTACGAGCAGTACTTC. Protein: CASSNRESSYEQYF.

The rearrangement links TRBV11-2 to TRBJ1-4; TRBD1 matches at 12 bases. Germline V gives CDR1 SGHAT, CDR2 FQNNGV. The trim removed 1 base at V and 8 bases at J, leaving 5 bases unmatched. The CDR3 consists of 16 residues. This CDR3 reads CASSLGDRGLGEKLFF. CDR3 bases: TGTGCCAGCAGCTTAGGGGACAGGGGGCTTGGGGAAAAACTGTTTTTT.

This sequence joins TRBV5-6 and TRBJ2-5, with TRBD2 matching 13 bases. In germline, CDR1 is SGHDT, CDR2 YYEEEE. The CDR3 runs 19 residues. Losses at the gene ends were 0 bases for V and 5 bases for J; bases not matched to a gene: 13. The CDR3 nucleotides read TGTGCCAGCAGCTTGGTAGCGGTTTGGACTAGCGGGAGCGTGGAGACCCAGTACTTC. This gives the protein CASSLVAVWTSGSVETQYF.

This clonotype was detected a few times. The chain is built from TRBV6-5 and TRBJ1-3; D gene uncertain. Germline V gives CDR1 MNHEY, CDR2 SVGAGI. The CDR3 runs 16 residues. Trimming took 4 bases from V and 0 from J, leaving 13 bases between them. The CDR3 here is CASSWDAGLSGNTIYF. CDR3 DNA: TGTGCCAGCAGTTGGGATGCGGGTCTCTCTGGAAACACCATATATTTT.

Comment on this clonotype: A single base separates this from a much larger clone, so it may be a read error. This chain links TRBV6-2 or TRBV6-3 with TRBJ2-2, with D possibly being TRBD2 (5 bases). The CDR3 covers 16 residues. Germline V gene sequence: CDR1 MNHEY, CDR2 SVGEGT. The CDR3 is CASRPGPRRITGELLF. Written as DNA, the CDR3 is TGTGCCAGCAGACCGGGCCCCCGAAGGATCACCGGGGAGCTGCTTTTT.

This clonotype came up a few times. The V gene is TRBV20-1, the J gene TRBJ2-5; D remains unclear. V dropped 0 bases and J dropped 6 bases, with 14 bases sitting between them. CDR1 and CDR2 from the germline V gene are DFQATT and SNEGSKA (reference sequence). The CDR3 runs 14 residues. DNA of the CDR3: TGCAGTGCTAGAGATTCGGCGGAGTTGAAGACCCAGTACTTC. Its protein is CSARDSAELKTQYF.

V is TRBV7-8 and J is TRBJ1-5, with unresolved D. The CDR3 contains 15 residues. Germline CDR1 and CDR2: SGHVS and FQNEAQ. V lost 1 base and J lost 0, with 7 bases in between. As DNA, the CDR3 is TGTGCCAGCAGCTTAGAGAGAACTAGCAATCAGCCCCAGCATTTT. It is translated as CASSLERTSNQPQHF.

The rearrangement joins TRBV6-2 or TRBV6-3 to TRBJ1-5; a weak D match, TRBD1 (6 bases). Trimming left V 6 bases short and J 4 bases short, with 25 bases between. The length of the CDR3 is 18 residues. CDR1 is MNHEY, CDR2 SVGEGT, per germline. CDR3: CASSQDRRKGSTNQPQHF. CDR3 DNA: TGTGCCAGCAGCCAAGACAGGCGTAAAGGCTCAACTAATCAGCCCCAGCATTTT.

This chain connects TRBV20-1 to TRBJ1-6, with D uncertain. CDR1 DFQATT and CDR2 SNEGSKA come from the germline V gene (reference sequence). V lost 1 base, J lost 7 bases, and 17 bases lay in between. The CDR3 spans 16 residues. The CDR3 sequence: CSARVGTGVGNSPLHF. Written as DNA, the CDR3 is TGCAGTGCTAGAGTGGGAACGGGAGTTGGAAATTCACCCCTCCACTTT.

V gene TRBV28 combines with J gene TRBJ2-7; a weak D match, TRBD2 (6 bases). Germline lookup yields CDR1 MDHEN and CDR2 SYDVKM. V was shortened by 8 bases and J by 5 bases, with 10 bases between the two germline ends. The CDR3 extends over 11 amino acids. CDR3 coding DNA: TGTGCCAGCGGAGGGGCCAACGAGCAGTACTTC. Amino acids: CASGGANEQYF. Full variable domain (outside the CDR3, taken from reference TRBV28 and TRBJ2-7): DVKVTQSSRYLVKRTGEKVFLECVQDMDHENMFWYRQDPGLGLRLIYFSYDVKMKEKGDIPEGYSVSREKKERFSLILESASTNQTSMYLCASGGANEQYFGPGTRLTVT.

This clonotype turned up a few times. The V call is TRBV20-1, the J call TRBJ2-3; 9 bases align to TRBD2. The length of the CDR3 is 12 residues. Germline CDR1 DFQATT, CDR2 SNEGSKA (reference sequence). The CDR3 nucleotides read TGCAGGGGGGCTAGCGGGAAAGATACGCAGTATTTT. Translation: CRGASGKDTQYF.

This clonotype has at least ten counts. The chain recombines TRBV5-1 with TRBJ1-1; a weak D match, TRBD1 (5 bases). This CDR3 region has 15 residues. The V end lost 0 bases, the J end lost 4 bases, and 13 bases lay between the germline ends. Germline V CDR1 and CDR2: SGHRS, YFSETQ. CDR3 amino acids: CASSLVRGGGTEAFF. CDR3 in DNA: TGCGCCAGCAGCTTGGTTCGGGGGGGTGGCACTGAAGCTTTCTTT.